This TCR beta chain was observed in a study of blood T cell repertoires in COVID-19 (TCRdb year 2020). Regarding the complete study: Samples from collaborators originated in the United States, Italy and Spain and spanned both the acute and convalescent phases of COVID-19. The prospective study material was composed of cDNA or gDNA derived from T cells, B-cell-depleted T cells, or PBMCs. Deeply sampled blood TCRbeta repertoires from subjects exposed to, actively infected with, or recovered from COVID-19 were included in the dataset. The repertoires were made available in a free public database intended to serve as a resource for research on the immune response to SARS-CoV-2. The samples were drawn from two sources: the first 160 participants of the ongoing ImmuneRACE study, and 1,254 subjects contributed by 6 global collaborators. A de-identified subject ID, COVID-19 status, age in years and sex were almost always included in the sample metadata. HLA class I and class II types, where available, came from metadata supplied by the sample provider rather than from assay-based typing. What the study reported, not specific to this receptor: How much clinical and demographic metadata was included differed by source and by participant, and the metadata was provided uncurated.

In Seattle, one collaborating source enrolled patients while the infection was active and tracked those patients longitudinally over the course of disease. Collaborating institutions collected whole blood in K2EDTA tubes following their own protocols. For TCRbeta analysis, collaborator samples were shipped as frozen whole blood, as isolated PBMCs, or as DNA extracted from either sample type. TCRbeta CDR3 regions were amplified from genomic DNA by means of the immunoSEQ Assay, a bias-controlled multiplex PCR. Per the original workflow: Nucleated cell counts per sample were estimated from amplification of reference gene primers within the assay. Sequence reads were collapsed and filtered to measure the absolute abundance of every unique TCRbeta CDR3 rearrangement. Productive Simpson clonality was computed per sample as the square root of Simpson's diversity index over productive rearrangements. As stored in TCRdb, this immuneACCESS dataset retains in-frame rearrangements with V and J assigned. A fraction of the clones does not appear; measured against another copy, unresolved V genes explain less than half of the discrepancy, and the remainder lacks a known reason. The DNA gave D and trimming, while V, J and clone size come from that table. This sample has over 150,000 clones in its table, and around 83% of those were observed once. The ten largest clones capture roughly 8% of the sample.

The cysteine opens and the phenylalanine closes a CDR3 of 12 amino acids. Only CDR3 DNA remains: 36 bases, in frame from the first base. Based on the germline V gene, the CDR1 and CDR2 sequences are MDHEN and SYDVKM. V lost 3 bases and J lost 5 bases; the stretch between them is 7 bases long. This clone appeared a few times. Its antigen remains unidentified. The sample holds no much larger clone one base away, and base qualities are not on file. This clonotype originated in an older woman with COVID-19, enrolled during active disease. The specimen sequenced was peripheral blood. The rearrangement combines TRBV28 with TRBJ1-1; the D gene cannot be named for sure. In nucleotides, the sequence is TGTGCCAGCAGTTTTGCGGGGACTGAAGCTTTCTTT. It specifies CASSFAGTEAFF.